The rows below give T cell receptor beta chains drawn from one sample of a study of control samples from healthy donors and cancer patients. Using immunoSEQ multiplex PCR, the repertoire was profiled, and TCRdb retains in-frame clones only, with some absent. The top ten clones hold about 2.6% of a sample with roughly 120,000 clones, 93% of them seen once. Sequencing was carried out using blood. All receptors derive from a man aged 30 to 39 in good health. CDR3s include the opening cysteine and the closing phenylalanine or tryptophan. A D gene is named only where the DNA matches it firmly. Clone size, where shown, is once, few, many, or a class for clones that have expanded.

J | V | size | D | DNA | CDR3
TRBJ2-7 | TRBV27 | once | NA | TGTGCCAGCAGTTGGACAGTCTCAGAGATGTACGAGCAGTACTTC | CASSWTVSEMYEQYF
TRBJ1-6 | TRBV9 | NA | NA | TGTGCCAGCAGCGTGGGGGCCCCAAATTCACCCCTCCACTTT | CASSVGAPNSPLHF
TRBJ2-2 | TRBV9 | few | NA | TGTGCCAGCAGCCTAATGATGGGGGGTAGCGGGGAGCTGTTTTTT | CASSLMMGGSGELFF
TRBJ2-6 | TRBV5-1 | once | TRBD2 | TGCGCCAGCAGCTTGTTGGGGAGGGCCTCTGGGGCCAACGTCCTGACTTTC | CASSLLGRASGANVLTF
TRBJ2-3 | TRBV30 | NA | TRBD2 | TGTGCCTGGAGACTGTACGGGGGGGCAACAGATACGCAGTATTTT | CAWRLYGGATDTQYF
TRBJ2-4 | TRBV7-9 | once | TRBD1 | TGTGCCAGCAGCCGTTCAGGACTCACAGGGGGCGCGGACAAAAACATTCAGTACTTC | CASSRSGLTGGADKNIQYF
TRBJ1-2 | TRBV11-2 | NA | NA | TGTGCCAGCAGCCTAGGGGGGGACTCTGGCTACACCTTC | CASSLGGDSGYTF
TRBJ2-7 | TRBV19 | once | TRBD1 | TGTGCCAGTAGTGAGGGACAGGGGCCGTACGAGCAGTACTTC | CASSEGQGPYEQYF
TRBJ2-2 | TRBV5-4 | NA | NA | TGTGCCAGCAGTTGGGGGACGGGCAAAGAGCTGTTTTTT | CASSWGTGKELFF
TRBJ1-6 | TRBV9 | NA | NA | TGTGCCAGCAGCCAAGGACCGGGGCGGTTTCCCCTCCACTTT | CASSQGPGRFPLHF
TRBJ1-2 | TRBV9 | NA | NA | TGTGCCAGCACCCATTCAGTCTATGGCTACACCTTC | CASTHSVYGYTF
TRBJ1-2 | TRBV7-9 | NA | NA | TGTGCCACCCGAAACCTTCAGGAAGGCTACACCTTC | CATRNLQEGYTF
TRBJ2-3 | TRBV12-3/TRBV12-4 | NA | NA | TGTGCCAGCAGTTTGAGTGGGGTTAATACGCAGTATTTT | CASSLSGVNTQYF
TRBJ1-5 | TRBV28 | NA | NA | TGTGCCAGCACCCCAGGTAGGGGAAGCAATCAGCCCCAGCATTTT | CASTPGRGSNQPQHF
TRBJ1-2 | TRBV10-3 | NA | NA | TGTGCCATCAGCGCTGGGACAAGCGGGGGCTACACCTTC | CAISAGTSGGYTF
TRBJ2-5 | TRBV5-1 | NA | TRBD1 | TGCGCCAGCAGCTCGTGGGACAGGGGTTTCGAGACCCAGTACTTC | CASSSWDRGFETQYF
TRBJ2-1 | TRBV5-1 | NA | TRBD2 | TGCGCCAGCATGAGGGTAGCGGGGGCAGGGGAGCAGTTCTTC | CASMRVAGAGEQFF
TRBJ2-7 | TRBV19 | NA | NA | TGTGCCAGTAGTAGAGGGAGCAGCGAGCAGTACTTC | CASSRGSSEQYF
TRBJ2-1 | TRBV12-5 | NA | TRBD2 | TGTGCTAGTGGCAACGTCGCTAGCGGGGGGCCCCTGGGGAATGAGCAGTTCTTC | CASGNVASGGPLGNEQFF
TRBJ1-1 | TRBV14 | once | NA | TGTGCCAGCAGCCCCAGGGGCCACACTGAAGCTTTCTTT | CASSPRGHTEAFF
TRBJ2-1 | TRBV2 | NA | NA | TGTGCCAGCAGCTTACTTTTGGGAGGCAATGAGCAGTTCTTC | CASSLLLGGNEQFF
TRBJ1-4 | TRBV5-1 | NA | NA | TGCGCCAGCAGCTCGACGGGCACGGGGGGACGCTTAACAACTAATGAAAAACTGTTTTTT | CASSSTGTGGRLTTNEKLFF
TRBJ1-5 | TRBV10-3 | NA | NA | TGTGCCATCAGTGACAGGGAAGAGCCCAATCAGCCCCAGCATTTT | CAISDREEPNQPQHF
TRBJ2-1 | TRBV7-9 | NA | NA | TGTGCCAGCCTCACTGCCCAGGGCAATGAGCAGTTCTTC | CASLTAQGNEQFF
TRBJ2-1 | TRBV24-1 | NA | NA | TGTGCCACCAGTGATAACAATGAGCAGTTCTTC | CATSDNNEQFF
TRBJ2-3 | TRBV7-9 | NA | NA | TGTGCCAGCAGCTCGGACAGCCTGACTAGCACAGATACGCAGTATTTT | CASSSDSLTSTDTQYF
TRBJ1-1 | TRBV6-6 | once | NA | TGTGCCAGCACCCAAAAGAACACTGAAGCTTTCTTT | CASTQKNTEAFF
TRBJ1-1 | TRBV5-1 | NA | NA | TGCGCCAGCAGCTATAACTTGGTTGGGCAAGGAGCTTTCTTT | CASSYNLVGQGAFF
TRBJ2-1 | TRBV5-1 | once | NA | TGCGCCAGCAGCTTGTTCACAGGAGCCTACAATGAGCAGTTCTTC | CASSLFTGAYNEQFF
TRBJ2-2 | TRBV10-3 | NA | NA | TGTGCCATCCGGCAGACTAGCACCGGGGAGCTGTTTTTT | CAIRQTSTGELFF
TRBJ1-1 | TRBV5-1 | NA | NA | TGCGCCAGCAGCTTGGGGCCAGCGGGGTCGAACACTGAAGCTTTCTTT | CASSLGPAGSNTEAFF
TRBJ1-2 | TRBV27 | NA | NA | TGTGCCAGCAGTTCCCTCGGTCTGGCGGGCTATGGCTACACCTTC | CASSSLGLAGYGYTF
TRBJ1-1 | TRBV6-1 | NA | TRBD1 | TGTGCCAGCAGTGAAATGAGGGGGCAGGAAGCTTTCTTT | CASSEMRGQEAFF
TRBJ1-2 | TRBV18 | NA | TRBD1 | TGTGCCAGCTCACAGCAGGGGGACTATGGCTACACCTTC | CASSQQGDYGYTF
TRBJ2-2 | TRBV11-2 | NA | NA | TGTGCCAGCAGCCTGGCCGGGGAGCTGTTTTTT | CASSLAGELFF
TRBJ2-1 | TRBV21-1 | NA | NA | TGTGCCAGCAGCAAAGTGAGAAGAGGACAGGGCCATTTCTTC | CASSKVRRGQGHFF
TRBJ2-3 | TRBV6-5 | NA | NA | TGTGCCACCCGGGGCGGTTCGGGGGGCCCAGATACGCAGTATTTT | CATRGGSGGPDTQYF